These T cell receptor beta chains were read from a single sample in a study of CD8+ T cells in alopecia areata. Some clones are missing from TCRdb's copy, which holds only in-frame ones; the method was immunoSEQ multiplex PCR. The top ten clones hold under 0.5% of a sample with fewer than 250,000 clones, about 60% of them seen once. Sequencing was performed on CD4+ T cells sorted from blood, taken at week 0. The receptors shown here come from a human donor with alopecia areata. CDR3s include the opening cysteine and the closing phenylalanine or tryptophan. The order of the fields is V gene, J gene, clone size, D gene, CDR3 DNA, CDR3 protein. A D gene is named only where the DNA matches it firmly. Clone size is stated in some rows and not others, as once, few, many or a class when expanded.

V gene: TRBV10-3
J gene: TRBJ2-7
clone size: .
D gene: .
CDR3 DNA: TGTGCCATCAGTGTCGTTCAGGGGCCCCCCGGCTACGAGCAGTACTTC
CDR3 protein: CAISVVQGPPGYEQYF

V gene: TRBV5-1
J gene: TRBJ2-4
clone size: .
D gene: .
CDR3 DNA: TGCGCCAGCAGCAGGGACCTATCTCCAAACATTCAGTACTTC
CDR3 protein: CASSRDLSPNIQYF

V gene: TRBV6-1
J gene: TRBJ1-1
clone size: .
D gene: TRBD1
CDR3 DNA: TGTGCCAGCAGTTGGGGGGGGACAGGCACTGAAGCTTTCTTT
CDR3 protein: CASSWGGTGTEAFF

V gene: TRBV5-6
J gene: TRBJ2-5
clone size: .
D gene: .
CDR3 DNA: TGTGCCAGCAGCTTCGGGACGGCCGAAGGGACCCAGTACTTC
CDR3 protein: CASSFGTAEGTQYF

V gene: TRBV2
J gene: TRBJ1-2
clone size: .
D gene: .
CDR3 DNA: TGTGCCAGCAGTGAGACTGACTACACCTTC
CDR3 protein: CASSETDYTF

V gene: TRBV7-2
J gene: TRBJ1-5
clone size: few
D gene: .
CDR3 DNA: TGTGCCAGCAGCTTGTATCAGGGTGGCAATCAGCCCCAGCATTTT
CDR3 protein: CASSLYQGGNQPQHF

V gene: TRBV30
J gene: TRBJ2-7
clone size: few
D gene: .
CDR3 DNA: TGTGCCTGGAGTAGGCCCACCTACGAGCAGTACTTC
CDR3 protein: CAWSRPTYEQYF

V gene: TRBV20-1
J gene: TRBJ2-1
clone size: .
D gene: .
CDR3 DNA: TGCAGTGCTAACCGCATCAATGAGCAGTTCTTC
CDR3 protein: CSANRINEQFF

V gene: TRBV2
J gene: TRBJ1-5
clone size: .
D gene: .
CDR3 DNA: TGTGCCAGCACCGCCGGGGACGGCGGCAATCAGCCCCAGCATTTT
CDR3 protein: CASTAGDGGNQPQHF

V gene: TRBV9
J gene: TRBJ2-5
clone size: .
D gene: .
CDR3 DNA: TGTGCCAGCAGCTCAGATTTAGGGGGAGAGACCCAGTACTTC
CDR3 protein: CASSSDLGGETQYF